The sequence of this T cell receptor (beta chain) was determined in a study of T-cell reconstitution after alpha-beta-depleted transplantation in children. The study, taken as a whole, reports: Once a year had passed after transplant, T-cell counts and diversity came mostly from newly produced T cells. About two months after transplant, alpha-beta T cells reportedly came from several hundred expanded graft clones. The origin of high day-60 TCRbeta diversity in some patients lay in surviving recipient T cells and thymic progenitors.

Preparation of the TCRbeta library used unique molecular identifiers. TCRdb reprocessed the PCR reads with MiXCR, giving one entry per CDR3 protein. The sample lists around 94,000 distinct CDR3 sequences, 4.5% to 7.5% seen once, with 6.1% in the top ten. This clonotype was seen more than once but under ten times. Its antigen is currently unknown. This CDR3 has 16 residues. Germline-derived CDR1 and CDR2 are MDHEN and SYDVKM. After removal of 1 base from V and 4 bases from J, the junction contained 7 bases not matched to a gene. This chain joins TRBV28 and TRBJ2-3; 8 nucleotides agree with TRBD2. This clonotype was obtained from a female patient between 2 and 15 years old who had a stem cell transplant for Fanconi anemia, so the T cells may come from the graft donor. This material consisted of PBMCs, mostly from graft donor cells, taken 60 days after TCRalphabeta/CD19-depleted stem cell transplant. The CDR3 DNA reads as TGTGCCAGCAGTTTATTCCGGGGGGGCGGGGCAGATACGCAGTATTTT. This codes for CASSLFRGGGADTQYF.